These 10 T cell receptor beta chains share one sample of origin, sequenced in a study of radiotherapy plus CTLA-4 blockade in lung cancer. TCRdb keeps only in-frame clones here, not all; method: immunoSEQ multiplex PCR. Among some 90,000 clones listed, roughly 87% were seen once. The material was peripheral blood, obtained from a patient treated with radiotherapy plus ipilimumab. These receptors all stem from a human donor with non-small cell lung cancer who had stable disease on radiotherapy plus ipilimumab.

V usage is TRBV2 and J usage is TRBJ1-5; D ambiguous. Per the germline V gene, CDR1 is SNHLY and CDR2 is FYNNEI. V lost 1 base and J lost 2, with 12 bases in between. The length of the CDR3 is 16 residues. The chain's CDR3 is CASSEGRAFGNQPQHF. As DNA, the CDR3 is TGTGCCAGCAGTGAAGGAAGGGCGTTTGGCAATCAGCCCCAGCATTTT.

V usage is TRBV7-3 and J usage is TRBJ2-2; D is unresolved. The germline gives CDR1 SGHTA, CDR2 FQGTGA. CDR3 size: 15 residues. V was cut by 1 base and J by 0 bases, with 6 bases left in between. Here the CDR3 DNA reads TGTGCCAGCAGCTTAAAGGGCGCGAACACCGGGGAGCTGTTTTTT. It codes for CASSLKGANTGELFF.

The chain has TRBV27 and TRBJ1-3; the D is unclear. The V gene's germline CDR1 is MNHEY and CDR2 SMNVEV (reference sequence). V was shortened by 8 bases and J by 0 bases, with 5 bases between the two germline ends. CDR3 length: 12 amino acids. The CDR3 spells CASVSSGNTIYF. As DNA, the CDR3 is TGTGCCAGCGTCAGCTCTGGAAACACCATATATTTT.

This CDR3 is CASSFPGLARETQYF. CDR3 sequence (DNA): TGTGCCAGCAGTTTTCCGGGACTAGCGCGGGAGACCCAGTACTTC. The rearrangement links TRBV2 to TRBJ2-5; 10 bases line up with TRBD2. Germline CDR1 and CDR2: SNHLY and FYNNEI. The CDR3 has 15 residues. J was trimmed by 5 bases and V by 5 bases; bases with no gene match: 8.

The CDR3 region is CASSLAWRGTSGIRETQYF. CDR3 nucleotides: TGTGCCAGCAGCTTAGCGTGGCGAGGGACTAGCGGGATCAGGGAGACCCAGTACTTC. The chain carries TRBV11-2 and TRBJ2-5, with 13 bases matching TRBD2. Per germline, CDR1 SGHAT and CDR2 FQNNGV. CDR3 length: 19 amino acids. After removal of 1 base from V and 5 bases from J, the junction contained 13 bases not matched to a gene.

The chain couples TRBV5-1 to TRBJ1-6, with TRBD1 matching over 7 bases. V lost 0 bases to trimming and J lost 7 bases; unmatched junction nucleotides: 1. CDR3 size: 14 residues. CDR1 and CDR2 from the germline V gene are SGHRS and YFSETQ. In nucleotides, the CDR3 is TGCGCCAGCAGCTTGGTACAGGGGAATTCACCCCTCCACTTT. The encoded protein is CASSLVQGNSPLHF.

The chain links TRBV7-2 to TRBJ2-1; TRBD2 aligns across 9 bases. J lost 2 bases, V lost 4 bases, and 3 bases had no gene match. The germline V gene encodes CDR1 SGHTA and CDR2 FQGNSA. This CDR3 has 15 amino acids. The CDR3 here is CASSYERGAYNEQFF. The CDR3 nucleotides read TGTGCCAGCAGCTACGAGCGGGGGGCCTACAATGAGCAGTTCTTC. The complete variable domain, with remaining parts taken from reference TRBV7-2 and TRBJ2-1, reads GAGVSQSPSNKVTEKGKDVELRCDPISGHTALYWYRQSLGQGLEFLIYFQGNSAPDKSGLPSDRFSAERTGGSVSTLTIQRTQQEDSAVYLCASSYERGAYNEQFFGPGTRLTVL.

A note on this clone: In the same sample, other DNA sequences code for this CDR3. V is TRBV7-3 and J is TRBJ2-3, with D unclear. Trimming removed 3 bases from V and 6 bases from J, with 10 bases in between. The CDR3 has 13 amino acids. Germline values: CDR1 SGHTA, CDR2 FQGTGA. The chain's CDR3 is CASSFRLRDTQYF. The CDR3, as DNA: TGTGCCAGCAGCTTTAGGTTACGGGATACGCAGTATTTT.

The CDR3 DNA reads TGTGCCAGCAGGACCTACGGGGCGAAGGCTTTCTTT. Its translation is CASRTYGAKAFF. The genes are TRBV6-5 and TRBJ1-1; D may be TRBD1 (5 bases). The CDR3 consists of 12 residues. Germline V CDR1 and CDR2: MNHEY, SVGAGI. Between the trimmed V and J ends, which lost 6 bases and 11 bases, there was a span of 16 bases.

The chain uses TRBV9 and TRBJ2-7; 12 nucleotides match TRBD2. V dropped 2 bases and J dropped 1; count of bases not matched to a gene: 1. The CDR3 totals 15 residues. The germline gives CDR1 SGDLS, CDR2 YYNGEE. CDR3 amino acids: CASSVGLAGSYEQYF. The DNA for the CDR3 is TGTGCCAGCAGCGTCGGACTAGCGGGATCCTACGAGCAGTACTTC.